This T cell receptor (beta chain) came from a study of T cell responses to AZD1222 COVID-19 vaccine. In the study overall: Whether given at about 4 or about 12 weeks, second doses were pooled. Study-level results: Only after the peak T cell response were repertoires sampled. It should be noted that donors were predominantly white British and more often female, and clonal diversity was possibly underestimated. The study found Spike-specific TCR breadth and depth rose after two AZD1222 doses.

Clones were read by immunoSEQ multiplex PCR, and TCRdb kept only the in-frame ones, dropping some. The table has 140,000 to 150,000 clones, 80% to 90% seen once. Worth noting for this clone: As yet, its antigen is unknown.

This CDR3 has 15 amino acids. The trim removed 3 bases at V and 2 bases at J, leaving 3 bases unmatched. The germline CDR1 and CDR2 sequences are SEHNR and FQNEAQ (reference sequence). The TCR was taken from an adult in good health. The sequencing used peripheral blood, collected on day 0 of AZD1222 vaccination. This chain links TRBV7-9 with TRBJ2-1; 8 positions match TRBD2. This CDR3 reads CASSLSSGAYNEQFF. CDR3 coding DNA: TGTGCCAGCAGCTTGAGTAGCGGGGCCTACAATGAGCAGTTCTTC.